What follows describes a single T cell receptor (beta chain). What it binds is not known. Produced via immunoSEQ multiplex PCR; TCRdb's table is partial and in-frame only. The table shows some 170,000 clones, with 75% to 90% occurring only once. The germline V and J ends were trimmed by 5 bases and 2 bases, with 19 bases remaining between them. CDR1 and CDR2 (germline): SEHNR, FQNEAQ (reference sequence). The CDR3 runs 17 residues. The data are from a study of cytomegalovirus exposure and HLA in healthy donors. Findings and caveats of the study: Most TCR sequences were seen very rarely across donors, but some public TCRs occurred in many.

The specimen was PBMCs. The V gene is TRBV7-9, the J gene TRBJ2-1; no clear D. The source is a woman under 30 in good health and CMV-seronegative. The CDR3: CASSPSPRNEAYNEQFF. For the CDR3, the DNA is TGTGCCAGCAGCCCGTCCCCTAGGAATGAGGCCTACAATGAGCAGTTCTTC.